The clone carrying this T cell receptor beta chain was seen at least ten times. TCRdb itself ran the RT-PCR reads through MiXCR, one entry per CDR3 protein. The data hold a few hundred thousand distinct CDR3 sequences, with about 14% observed a single time. Trimming left V 3 bases short and J 0 bases short, with 11 bases between. This CDR3 spans 16 amino acids. The sample comes from a study of patients and donors after allogeneic stem cell transplantation. The sequence was obtained from a human donor who was either an allogeneic HSCT recipient or a stem cell or donor lymphocyte infusion donor (not recorded which). It is not recorded whose cells these are; they may come from a transplant donor. Sample: blood, either unsorted or a sorted T cell fraction (not recorded which). The chain joins TRBV12-3 or TRBV12-4 to TRBJ1-4, with D possibly being TRBD1 (6 bases). The CDR3 is CASSLGGPATNEKLFF. The CDR3 DNA follows: TGTGCCAGCAGTTTGGGGGGCCCAGCAACTAATGAAAAACTGTTTTTT.